This TCR beta chain was recorded in a study of T cell repertoires in cytomegalovirus infection. About the study: TCR beta signatures that were public indicated CMV infection and matching HLA type.

The CDR3 covers 15 residues. The germline gives CDR1 LNHDA, CDR2 SQIVND (reference sequence). The J segment lost 4 bases and the V segment lost 2 bases, leaving 5 bases of the junction unmatched. TCRdb ran MiXCR on the reads and lists one entry per CDR3 protein. The table lists approximately 730,000 distinct CDR3 sequences, approximately 32% of them singletons. This clonotype was counted between two and nine times. What it recognizes is unknown. J is TRBJ2-1 and V is TRBV19; 7 bases line up with TRBD2. The sample here was cultured CD8+ T cells from PBMCs, taken from culture after CMV antigen stimulation. This receptor was identified in a human donor in good health (CMV status not recorded). Some clones in this sample may be carry-over from other donors' samples. As DNA, the CDR3 is TGTGCCAGTAGTATACGAGGCGGGGGATACAATGAGCAGTTCTTC. The encoded protein is CASSIRGGGYNEQFF. The entire variable domain, with the rest obtained from reference TRBV19 and TRBJ2-1, is as follows: DGGITQSPKYLFRKEGQNVTLSCEQNLNHDAMYWYRQDPGQGLRLIYYSQIVNDFQKGDIAEGYSVSREKKESFPLTVTSAQKNPTAFYLCASSIRGGGYNEQFFGPGTRLTVL.